This TCR beta chain was sequenced during a study of shared clonotypes between healthy human individuals. Using immunoSEQ multiplex PCR, the repertoire was profiled, and TCRdb retains in-frame clones only, with some absent. The table includes a few hundred thousand clones, about 74% detected once. The CDR3 loop spans 14 amino acids. Germline V gene lookup returns CDR1 SGDLS and CDR2 YYNGEE. Trimming left V 2 bases short and J 2 bases short, with 9 bases between. About this clone: The sample holds other DNA sequences that translate to the same CDR3.

The rearrangement links TRBV9 to TRBJ2-3; TRBD1 or TRBD2 may be the D gene (5 bases each). The sample was memory CD4+ T cells sorted from blood. Described subset: CD45RA-negative fraction. This TCR was sampled from a man aged 30 to 39 in good health. The CDR3 loop is CASSVGPNTDTQYF. CDR3 nucleotides: TGTGCCAGCAGCGTGGGACCAAACACAGATACGCAGTATTTT.